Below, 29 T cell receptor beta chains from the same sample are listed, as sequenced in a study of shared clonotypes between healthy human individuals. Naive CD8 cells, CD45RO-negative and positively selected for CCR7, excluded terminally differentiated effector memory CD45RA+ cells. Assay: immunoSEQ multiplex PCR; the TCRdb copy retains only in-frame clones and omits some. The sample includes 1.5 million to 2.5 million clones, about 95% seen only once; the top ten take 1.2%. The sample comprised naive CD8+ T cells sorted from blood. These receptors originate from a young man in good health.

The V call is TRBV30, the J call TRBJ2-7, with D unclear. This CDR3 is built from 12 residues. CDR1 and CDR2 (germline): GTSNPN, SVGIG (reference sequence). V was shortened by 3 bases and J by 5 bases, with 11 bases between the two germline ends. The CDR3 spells CAWSLMGNEQYF. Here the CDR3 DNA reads TGTGCCTGGAGCCTAATGGGGAACGAGCAGTACTTC.

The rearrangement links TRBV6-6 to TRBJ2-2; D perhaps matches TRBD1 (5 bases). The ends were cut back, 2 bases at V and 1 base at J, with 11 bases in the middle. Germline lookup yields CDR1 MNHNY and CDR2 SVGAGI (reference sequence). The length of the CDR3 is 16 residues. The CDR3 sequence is CASSYRVGQNTGELFF. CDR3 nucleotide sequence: TGTGCCAGCAGTTACCGTGTCGGACAGAACACCGGGGAGCTGTTTTTT.

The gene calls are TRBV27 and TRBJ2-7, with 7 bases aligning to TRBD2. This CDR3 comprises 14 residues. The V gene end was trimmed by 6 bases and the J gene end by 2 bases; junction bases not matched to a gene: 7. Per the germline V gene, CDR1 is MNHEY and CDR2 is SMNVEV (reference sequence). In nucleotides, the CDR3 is TGTGCCAGCAGGGGAGGGCAACTGCCCTACGAGCAGTACTTC. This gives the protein CASRGGQLPYEQYF.

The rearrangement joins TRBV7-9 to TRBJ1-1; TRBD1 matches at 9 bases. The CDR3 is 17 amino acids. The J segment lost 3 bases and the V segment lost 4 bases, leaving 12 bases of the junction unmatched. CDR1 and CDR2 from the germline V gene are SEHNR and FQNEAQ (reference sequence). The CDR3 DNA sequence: TGTGCCAGCAGCTCAGCTCACAGGGGGCCCGGGGACACTGAAGCTTTCTTT. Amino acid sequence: CASSSAHRGPGDTEAFF.

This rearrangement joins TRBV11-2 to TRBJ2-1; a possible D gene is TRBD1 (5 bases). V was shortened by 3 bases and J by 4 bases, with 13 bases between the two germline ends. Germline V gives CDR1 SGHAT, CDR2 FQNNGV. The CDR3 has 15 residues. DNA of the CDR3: TGTGCCAGCAGCTTCCAGGGAAACCCTTACAATGAGCAGTTCTTC. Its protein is CASSFQGNPYNEQFF.

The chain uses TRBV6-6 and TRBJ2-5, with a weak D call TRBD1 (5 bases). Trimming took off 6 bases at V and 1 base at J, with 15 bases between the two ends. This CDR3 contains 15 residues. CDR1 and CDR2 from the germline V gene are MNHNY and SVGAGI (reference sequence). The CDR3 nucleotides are TGTGCCAGCAGAAGTAAAGGACACCCCCAAGAGACCCAGTACTTC. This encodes CASRSKGHPQETQYF.

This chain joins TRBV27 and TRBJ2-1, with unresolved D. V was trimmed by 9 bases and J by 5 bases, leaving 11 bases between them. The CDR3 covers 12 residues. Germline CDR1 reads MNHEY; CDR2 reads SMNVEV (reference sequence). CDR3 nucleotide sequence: TGTGCCAGTCGTCGCTTCGACAATGAGCAGTTCTTC. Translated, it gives CASRRFDNEQFF.

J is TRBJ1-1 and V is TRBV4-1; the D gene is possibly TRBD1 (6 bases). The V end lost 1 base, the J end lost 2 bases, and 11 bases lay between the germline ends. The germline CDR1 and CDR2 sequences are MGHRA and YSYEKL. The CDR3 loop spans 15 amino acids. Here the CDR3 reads CASSQVEDSNTEAFF. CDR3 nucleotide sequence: TGCGCCAGCAGCCAAGTTGAGGACAGTAACACTGAAGCTTTCTTT.

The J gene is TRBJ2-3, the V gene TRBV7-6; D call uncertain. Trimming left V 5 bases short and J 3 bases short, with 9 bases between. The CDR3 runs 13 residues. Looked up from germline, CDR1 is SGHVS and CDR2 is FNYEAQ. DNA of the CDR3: TGTGCCAGCAGCGCCTTAGGTACAGATACGCAGTATTTT. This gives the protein CASSALGTDTQYF.

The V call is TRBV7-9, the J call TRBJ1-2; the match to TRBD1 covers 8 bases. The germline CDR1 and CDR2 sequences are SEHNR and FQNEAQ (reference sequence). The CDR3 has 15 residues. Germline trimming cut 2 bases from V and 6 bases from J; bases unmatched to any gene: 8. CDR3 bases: TGTGCCAGCAGCTTACCGGACAGGGCTTTTGATGGCTACACCTTC. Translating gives CASSLPDRAFDGYTF.

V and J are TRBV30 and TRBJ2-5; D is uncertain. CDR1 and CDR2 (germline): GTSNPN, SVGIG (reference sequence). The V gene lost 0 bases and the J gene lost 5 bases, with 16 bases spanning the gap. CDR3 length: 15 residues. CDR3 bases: TGTGCCTGGAGTGTGAGTGGCCCGAATGCGGAGACCCAGTACTTC. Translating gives CAWSVSGPNAETQYF.

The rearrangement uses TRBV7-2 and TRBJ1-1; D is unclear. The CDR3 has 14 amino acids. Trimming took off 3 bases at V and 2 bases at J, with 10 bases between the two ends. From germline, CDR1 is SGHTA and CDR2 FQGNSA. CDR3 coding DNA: TGTGCCAGCAGCTTCCGACGGGTCAACACTGAAGCTTTCTTT. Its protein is CASSFRRVNTEAFF.

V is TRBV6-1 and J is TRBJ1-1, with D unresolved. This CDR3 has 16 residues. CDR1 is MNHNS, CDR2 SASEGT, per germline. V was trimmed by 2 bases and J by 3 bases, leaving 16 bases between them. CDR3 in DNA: TGTGCCAGCAGTGAAATAATCCTTTCCGGGGACACTGAAGCTTTCTTT. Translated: CASSEIILSGDTEAFF.

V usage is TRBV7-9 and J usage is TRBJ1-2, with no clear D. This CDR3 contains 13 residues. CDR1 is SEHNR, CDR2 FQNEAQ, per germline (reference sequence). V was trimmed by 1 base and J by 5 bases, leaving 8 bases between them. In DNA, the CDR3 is TGTGCCAGCAGCTTAGGGGTACTATATGGCTACACCTTC. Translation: CASSLGVLYGYTF.

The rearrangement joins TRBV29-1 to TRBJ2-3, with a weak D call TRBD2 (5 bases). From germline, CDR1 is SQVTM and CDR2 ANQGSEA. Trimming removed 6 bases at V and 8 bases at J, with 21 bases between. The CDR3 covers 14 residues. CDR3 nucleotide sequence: TGCAGCGTATTTCTATCACTAGTACACGGTACGCAGTATTTT. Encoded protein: CSVFLSLVHGTQYF.

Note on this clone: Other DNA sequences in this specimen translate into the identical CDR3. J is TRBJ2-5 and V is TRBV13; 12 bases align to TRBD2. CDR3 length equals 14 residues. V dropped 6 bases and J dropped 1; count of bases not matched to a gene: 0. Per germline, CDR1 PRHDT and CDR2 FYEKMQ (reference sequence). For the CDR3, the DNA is TGTGCCAGCAGGACTAGCGGGAGCCAAGAGACCCAGTACTTC. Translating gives CASRTSGSQETQYF.

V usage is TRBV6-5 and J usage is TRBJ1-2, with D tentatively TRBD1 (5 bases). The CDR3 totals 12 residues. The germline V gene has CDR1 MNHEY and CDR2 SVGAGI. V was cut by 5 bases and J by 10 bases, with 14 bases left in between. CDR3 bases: TGTGCCAGCAGTCCCGACAGTTCCGTCTACACCTTC. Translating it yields CASSPDSSVYTF.

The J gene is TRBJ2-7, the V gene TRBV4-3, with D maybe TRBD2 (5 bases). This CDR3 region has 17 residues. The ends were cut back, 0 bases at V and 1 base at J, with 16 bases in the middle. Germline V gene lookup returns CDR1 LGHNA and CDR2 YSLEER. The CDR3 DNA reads TGCGCCAGCAGCCAAGATCTCGAGGGAGTACGATCCTACGAGCAGTACTTC. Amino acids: CASSQDLEGVRSYEQYF.

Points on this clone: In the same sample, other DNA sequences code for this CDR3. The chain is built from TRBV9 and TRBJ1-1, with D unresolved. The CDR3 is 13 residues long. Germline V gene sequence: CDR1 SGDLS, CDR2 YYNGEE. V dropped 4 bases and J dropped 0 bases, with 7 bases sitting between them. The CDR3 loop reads CASSLRVNTEAFF. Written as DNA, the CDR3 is TGTGCCAGCAGCCTAAGAGTGAACACTGAAGCTTTCTTT.

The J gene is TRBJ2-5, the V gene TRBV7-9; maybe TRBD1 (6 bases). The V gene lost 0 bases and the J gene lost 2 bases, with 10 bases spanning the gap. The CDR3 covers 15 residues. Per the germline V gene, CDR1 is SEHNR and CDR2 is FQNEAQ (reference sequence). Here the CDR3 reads CASSLAWTEQETQYF. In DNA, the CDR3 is TGTGCCAGCAGCTTAGCATGGACAGAACAAGAGACCCAGTACTTC.

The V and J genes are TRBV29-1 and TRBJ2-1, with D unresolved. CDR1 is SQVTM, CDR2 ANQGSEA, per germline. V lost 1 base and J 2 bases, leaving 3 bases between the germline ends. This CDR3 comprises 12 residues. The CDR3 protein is CSVEAAYNEQFF. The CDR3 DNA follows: TGCAGCGTTGAAGCGGCCTACAATGAGCAGTTCTTC.

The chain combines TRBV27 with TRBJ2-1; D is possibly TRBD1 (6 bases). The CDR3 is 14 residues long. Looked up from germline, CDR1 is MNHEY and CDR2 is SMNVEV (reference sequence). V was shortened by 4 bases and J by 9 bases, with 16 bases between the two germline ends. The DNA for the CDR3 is TGTGCCAGCAGTTCCGGACAGAGTATCACTGAGCAGTTCTTC. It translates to CASSSGQSITEQFF.

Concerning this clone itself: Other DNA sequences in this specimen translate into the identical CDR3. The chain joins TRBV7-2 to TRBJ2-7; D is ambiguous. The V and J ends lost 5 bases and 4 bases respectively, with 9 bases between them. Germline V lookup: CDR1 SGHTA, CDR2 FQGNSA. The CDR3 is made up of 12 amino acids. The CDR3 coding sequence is TGTGCCAGCAGCCTGACCCTTTACGAGCAGTACTTC. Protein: CASSLTLYEQYF.

CDR3 protein: CASSMYGSHYGYTF. The DNA of the CDR3 is TGTGCCAGTAGTATGTACGGTTCACACTATGGCTACACCTTC. The V and J genes are TRBV19 and TRBJ1-2; D is undetermined. Germline values: CDR1 LNHDA, CDR2 SQIVND (reference sequence). CDR3 length: 14 amino acids. V shed 3 bases and J shed 3 bases, with 11 bases lying between them.

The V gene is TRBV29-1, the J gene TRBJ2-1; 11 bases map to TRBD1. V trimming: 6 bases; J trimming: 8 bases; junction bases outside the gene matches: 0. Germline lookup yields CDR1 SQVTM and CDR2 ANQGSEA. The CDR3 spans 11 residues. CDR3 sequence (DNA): TGCAGCGTGGACAGGGGGCATGAGCAGTTCTTC. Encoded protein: CSVDRGHEQFF.

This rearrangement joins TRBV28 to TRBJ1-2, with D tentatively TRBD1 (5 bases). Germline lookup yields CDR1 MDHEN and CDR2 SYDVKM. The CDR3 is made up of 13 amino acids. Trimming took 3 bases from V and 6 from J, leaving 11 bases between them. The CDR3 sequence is CASSFTRGDGYTF. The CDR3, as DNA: TGTGCCAGCAGTTTTACGCGGGGCGATGGCTACACCTTC.

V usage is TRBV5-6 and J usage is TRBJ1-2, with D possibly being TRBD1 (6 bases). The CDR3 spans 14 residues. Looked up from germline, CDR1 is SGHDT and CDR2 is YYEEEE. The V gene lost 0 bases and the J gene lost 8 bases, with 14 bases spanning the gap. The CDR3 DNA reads TGTGCCAGCAGCTTGGCAGGGGCCGGCCACGGCTACACCTTC. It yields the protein CASSLAGAGHGYTF.

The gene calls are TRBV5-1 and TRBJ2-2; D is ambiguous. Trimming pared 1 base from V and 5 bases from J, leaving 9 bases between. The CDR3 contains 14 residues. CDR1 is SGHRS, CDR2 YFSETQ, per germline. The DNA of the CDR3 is TGCGCCAGCAGCTTGCTTCAGCCGACCGGGGAGCTGTTTTTT. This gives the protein CASSLLQPTGELFF.

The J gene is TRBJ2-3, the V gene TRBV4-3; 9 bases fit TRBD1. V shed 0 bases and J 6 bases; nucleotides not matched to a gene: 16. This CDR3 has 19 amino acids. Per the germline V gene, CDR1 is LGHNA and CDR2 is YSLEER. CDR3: CASSQDLSSVGTGRDTQYF. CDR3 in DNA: TGCGCCAGCAGCCAAGATCTCAGTTCGGTCGGGACAGGGAGGGATACGCAGTATTTT.